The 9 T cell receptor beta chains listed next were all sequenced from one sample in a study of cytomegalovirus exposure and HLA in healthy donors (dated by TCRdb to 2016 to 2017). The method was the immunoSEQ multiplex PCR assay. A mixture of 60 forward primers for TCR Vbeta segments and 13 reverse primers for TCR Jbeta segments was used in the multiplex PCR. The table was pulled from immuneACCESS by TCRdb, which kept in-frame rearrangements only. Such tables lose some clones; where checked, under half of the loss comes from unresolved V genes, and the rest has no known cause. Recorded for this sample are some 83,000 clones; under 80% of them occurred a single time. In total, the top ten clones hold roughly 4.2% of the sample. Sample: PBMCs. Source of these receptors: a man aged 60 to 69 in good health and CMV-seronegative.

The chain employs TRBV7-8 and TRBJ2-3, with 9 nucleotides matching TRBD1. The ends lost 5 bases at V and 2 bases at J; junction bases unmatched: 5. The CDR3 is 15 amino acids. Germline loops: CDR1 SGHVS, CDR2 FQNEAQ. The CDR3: CASSVQGAFTDTQYF. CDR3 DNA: TGTGCCAGCAGCGTACAGGGGGCCTTCACAGATACGCAGTATTTT.

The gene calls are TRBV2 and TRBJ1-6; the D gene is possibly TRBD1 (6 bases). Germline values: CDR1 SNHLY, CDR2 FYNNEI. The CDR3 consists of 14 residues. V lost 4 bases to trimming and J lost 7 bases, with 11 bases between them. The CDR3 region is CASSVRGKNSPLHF. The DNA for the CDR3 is TGTGCCAGCAGTGTCAGGGGAAAAAATTCACCCCTCCACTTT. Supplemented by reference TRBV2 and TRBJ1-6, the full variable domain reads EPEVTQTPSHQVTQMGQEVILRCVPISNHLYFYWYRQILGQKVEFLVSFYNNEISEKSEIFDDQFSVERPDGSNFTLKIRSTKLEDSAMYFCASSVRGKNSPLHFGNGTRLTVT.

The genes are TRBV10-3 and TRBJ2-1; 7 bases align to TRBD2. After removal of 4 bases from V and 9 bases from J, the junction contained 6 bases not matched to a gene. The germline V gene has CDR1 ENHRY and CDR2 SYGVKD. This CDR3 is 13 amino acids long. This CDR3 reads CAISGSGRGEQFF. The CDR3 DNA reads TGTGCCATCAGTGGGTCAGGGAGGGGTGAGCAGTTCTTC.

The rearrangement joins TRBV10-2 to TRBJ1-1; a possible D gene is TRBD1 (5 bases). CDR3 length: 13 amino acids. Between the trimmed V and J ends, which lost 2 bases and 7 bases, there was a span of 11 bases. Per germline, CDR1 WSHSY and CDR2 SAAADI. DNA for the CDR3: TGCGCCAGCAGTGAGGAGCTGACAGTTGAAGCTTTCTTT. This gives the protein CASSEELTVEAFF.

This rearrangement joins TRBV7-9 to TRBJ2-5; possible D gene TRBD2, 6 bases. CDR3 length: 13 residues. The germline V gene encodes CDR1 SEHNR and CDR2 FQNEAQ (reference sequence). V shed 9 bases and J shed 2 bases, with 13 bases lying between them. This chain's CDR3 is CASHTSRQETQYF. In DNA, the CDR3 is TGTGCCAGTCATACTAGCCGTCAAGAGACCCAGTACTTC.

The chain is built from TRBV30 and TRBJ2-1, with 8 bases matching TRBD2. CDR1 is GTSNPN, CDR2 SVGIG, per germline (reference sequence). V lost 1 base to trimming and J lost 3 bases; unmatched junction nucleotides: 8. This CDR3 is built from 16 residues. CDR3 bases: TGTGCCTGGAGTGGGAGCGGGGGTTACTTCTACAATGAGCAGTTCTTC. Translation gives CAWSGSGGYFYNEQFF.

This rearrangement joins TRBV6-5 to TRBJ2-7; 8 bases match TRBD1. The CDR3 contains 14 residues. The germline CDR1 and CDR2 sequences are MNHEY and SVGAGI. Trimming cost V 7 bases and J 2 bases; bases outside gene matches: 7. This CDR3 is CASNADRAPYEQYF. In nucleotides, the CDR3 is TGTGCCAGCAACGCGGACAGGGCTCCCTACGAGCAGTACTTC.

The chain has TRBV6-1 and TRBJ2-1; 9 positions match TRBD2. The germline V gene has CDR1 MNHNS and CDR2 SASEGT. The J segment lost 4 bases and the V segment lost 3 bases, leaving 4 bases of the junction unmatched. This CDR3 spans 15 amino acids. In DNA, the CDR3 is TGTGCCAGCAGTGAGAGCGGGGGGTCTTACAATGAGCAGTTCTTC. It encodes CASSESGGSYNEQFF.

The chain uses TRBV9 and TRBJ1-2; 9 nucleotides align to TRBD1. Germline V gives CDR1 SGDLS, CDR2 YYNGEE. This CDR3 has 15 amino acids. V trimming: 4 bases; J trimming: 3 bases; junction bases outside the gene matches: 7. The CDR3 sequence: CASSLDRGLDYGYTF. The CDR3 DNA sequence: TGTGCCAGCAGCCTCGACAGGGGGTTAGACTATGGCTACACCTTC.